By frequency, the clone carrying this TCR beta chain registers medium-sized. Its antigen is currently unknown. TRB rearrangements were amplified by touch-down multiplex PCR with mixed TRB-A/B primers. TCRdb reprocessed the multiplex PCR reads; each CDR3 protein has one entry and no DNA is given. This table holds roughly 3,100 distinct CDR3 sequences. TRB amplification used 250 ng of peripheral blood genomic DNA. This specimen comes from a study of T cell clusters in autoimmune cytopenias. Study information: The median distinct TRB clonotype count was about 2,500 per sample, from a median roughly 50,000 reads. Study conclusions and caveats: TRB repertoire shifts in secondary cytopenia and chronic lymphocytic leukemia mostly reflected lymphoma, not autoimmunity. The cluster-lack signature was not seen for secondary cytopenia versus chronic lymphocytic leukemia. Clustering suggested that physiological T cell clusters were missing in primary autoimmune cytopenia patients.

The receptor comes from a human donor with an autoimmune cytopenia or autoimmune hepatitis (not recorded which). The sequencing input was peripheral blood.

The CDR3: CASSLSSGDTDTQYF. This rearrangement joins TRBV7-9 to TRBJ2-3; TCRdb's assignment of TRBD2 cannot be checked, as there is no DNA. Looked up from germline, CDR1 is SEHNR and CDR2 is FQNEAQ (reference sequence). There are 15 residues in the CDR3.